These 20 T cell receptor beta chains came from one sample sequenced in a study of blood T cell repertoires in COVID-19. The protocol was immunoSEQ multiplex PCR, while the TCRdb copy is restricted to in-frame clones and leaves out a portion. The table records more than 110,000 clones, about four fifths of them present only once. Sequenced sample: peripheral blood. These TCRs come from a woman aged 55-70 years with acute or convalescent COVID-19.

The chain carries TRBV27 and TRBJ1-1; D gene uncertain. CDR1 and CDR2 (germline): MNHEY, SMNVEV (reference sequence). Trimming stripped 5 bases from V and 1 base from J, with 20 bases between. The CDR3 totals 17 residues. This CDR3 reads CASSLASRGITNTEAFF. The CDR3 DNA sequence: TGTGCCAGCAGTCTCGCCTCGAGAGGGATCACGAACACTGAAGCTTTCTTT.

In the case of this clone: This specimen includes other DNA sequences encoding the same CDR3. The genes are TRBV28 and TRBJ2-7, with D maybe TRBD2 (6 bases). CDR1 MDHEN and CDR2 SYDVKM come from the germline V gene. This CDR3 comprises 14 residues. Between the trimmed V and J ends, which lost 1 base and 0 bases, there was a span of 7 bases. The CDR3 DNA reads as TGTGCCAGCAGTTTATCCGGGGGCTCCTACGAGCAGTACTTC. Amino acids: CASSLSGGSYEQYF.

This clone occurred a few times. The rearrangement links TRBV28 to TRBJ2-7; D ambiguous. In germline, CDR1 is MDHEN, CDR2 SYDVKM. Trimming shortened V by 6 bases and J by 3 bases, and 18 bases separated the two germline ends. This CDR3 region has 15 residues. The CDR3 sequence is CASSPILRRGYEQYF. The CDR3 bases are TGTGCCAGCAGCCCAATACTCCGACGAGGCTACGAGCAGTACTTC. The full variable domain, with the rest looked up from reference TRBV28 and TRBJ2-7, is DVKVTQSSRYLVKRTGEKVFLECVQDMDHENMFWYRQDPGLGLRLIYFSYDVKMKEKGDIPEGYSVSREKKERFSLILESASTNQTSMYLCASSPILRRGYEQYFGPGTRLTVT.

This chain links TRBV28 with TRBJ2-1; TRBD2 aligns across 12 bases. Germline CDR1 reads MDHEN; CDR2 reads SYDVKM. The CDR3 length is 16 residues. J was trimmed by 5 bases and V by 4 bases; bases with no gene match: 6. For the CDR3, the DNA is TGTGCCAGCAGTTCCTACGGACTAGCGGGAAACAATGAGCAGTTCTTC. Translation gives CASSSYGLAGNNEQFF.

In its sample, this clone was seen a few times. The chain uses TRBV11-2 and TRBJ2-1; 11 bases match TRBD2. Germline loops: CDR1 SGHAT, CDR2 FQNNGV. Unmatched junction bases numbered 8, after V lost 3 bases and J lost 7 bases. This CDR3 has 16 amino acids. CDR3 sequence reads: CASSFFSGRAQNEQFF. The CDR3 nucleotides are TGTGCCAGCAGCTTTTTTAGCGGGAGGGCCCAGAATGAGCAGTTCTTC.

J is TRBJ2-7 and V is TRBV3-1 (or the pseudogene TRBV3-2), with TRBD1 matching over 8 bases. The trim removed 1 base at V and 3 bases at J, leaving 5 bases unmatched. This CDR3 contains 15 residues. Germline-derived CDR1 and CDR2 are LGHDT and YNNKEL (reference sequence). CDR3 DNA: TGTGCCAGCAGCCAAGGGACAGGGCTACACTACGAGCAGTACTTC. Residues: CASSQGTGLHYEQYF.

The chain links TRBV30 to TRBJ2-2; 8 positions match TRBD1. V lost 5 bases to trimming and J lost 8 bases; unmatched junction nucleotides: 7. This CDR3 has 13 residues. Germline V lookup: CDR1 GTSNPN, CDR2 SVGIG (reference sequence). CDR3 in DNA: TGTGCCTGGCCGGACAGGGCTTCGGGGGAGCTGTTTTTT. This encodes CAWPDRASGELFF.

The chain has TRBV6-2 or TRBV6-3 and TRBJ1-1, with TRBD1 identical over 10 bases. CDR3 length equals 14 residues. CDR1 and CDR2 from the germline V gene are MNHEY and SVGEGT. V lost 4 bases to trimming and J lost 10 bases; unmatched junction nucleotides: 9. DNA for the CDR3: TGTGCCAGCAGTTTTCGGACAGGGGGAGTTGGAGCTTTCTTT. Protein sequence: CASSFRTGGVGAFF.

As to this clone: A read error may account for a junction end that differs from germline. This rearrangement joins TRBV2 to TRBJ1-5; the D gene is possibly TRBD1 (5 bases). This CDR3 spans 15 amino acids. CDR1 and CDR2 (germline): SNHLY, FYNNEI. CDR3 protein: CASRTSGQGNQPQHF. The CDR3 DNA follows: TGTGCCAGCAGGACCTCTGGGCAGGGCAACCAGCCCCAGCATTTT.

This chain links TRBV7-3 with TRBJ2-2; TRBD2 is a possible D gene (5 bases). The CDR3 is made up of 13 amino acids. Trimming stripped 1 base from V and 7 bases from J, with 7 bases between. Germline V gene lookup returns CDR1 SGHTA and CDR2 FQGTGA. The CDR3 loop is CASSLKGGGELFF. As DNA, the CDR3 is TGTGCCAGCAGCTTAAAAGGAGGCGGGGAGCTGTTTTTT.

This rearrangement joins TRBV28 to TRBJ1-6, with a possible D match to TRBD1 (6 bases). The CDR3 covers 14 residues. Trimming removed 2 bases at V and 7 bases at J, with 9 bases between. Germline values: CDR1 MDHEN, CDR2 SYDVKM. DNA of the CDR3: TGTGCCAGCAGTTTAGGGGGCCGGAATTCACCCCTCCACTTT. Residues: CASSLGGRNSPLHF.

The chain uses TRBV6-6 and TRBJ2-1; 13 bases line up with TRBD2. Germline lookup yields CDR1 MNHNY and CDR2 SVGAGI (reference sequence). The V and J ends lost 5 bases and 9 bases, in that order; junction bases with no gene match: 19. The CDR3 runs 19 residues. The CDR3: CASSPPGLAGSGAGSEQFF. The DNA for the CDR3 is TGTGCCAGCAGTCCTCCGGGACTAGCGGGATCGGGAGCGGGGAGTGAGCAGTTCTTC.

J is TRBJ2-7 and V is TRBV28; 9 bases align to TRBD1. Trimming removed 7 bases from V and 5 bases from J; junction bases left unmatched: 9. Germline values: CDR1 MDHEN, CDR2 SYDVKM. CDR3 length: 14 residues. CDR3: CASTSGTGTHEQYF. The DNA of the CDR3 is TGTGCCAGCACCTCCGGGACAGGGACCCACGAGCAGTACTTC.

The rearrangement links TRBV6-2 or TRBV6-3 to TRBJ2-4, with TRBD2 matching over 7 bases. After removal of 2 bases from V and 1 base from J, the junction contained 5 bases not matched to a gene. CDR1 MNHEY and CDR2 SVGEGT come from the germline V gene. This CDR3 comprises 16 residues. The CDR3 nucleotides are TGTGCCAGCAGTTACGCCGGGAGGCTCGCCAAAAACATTCAGTACTTC. Protein sequence: CASSYAGRLAKNIQYF.

CDR3 sequence reads: CASSQVSAGPGGAFF. Here the CDR3 DNA reads TGTGCCAGCAGCCAAGTATCGGCAGGGCCCGGGGGAGCTTTCTTT. The chain recombines TRBV3-1 (or the pseudogene TRBV3-2) with TRBJ1-1, with D perhaps TRBD1 (5 bases). V lost 1 base and J 10 bases, leaving 19 bases between the germline ends. CDR3 length equals 15 residues. Germline assignment: CDR1 LGHDT and CDR2 YNNKEL (reference sequence).

The chain is built from TRBV12-5 and TRBJ1-5; no clear D gene. This CDR3 region has 13 residues. V was pared by 4 bases and J by 6 bases, with 10 bases between. CDR1 is LGHNT and CDR2 is FRNRAP in the germline V gene. The CDR3 DNA sequence: TGTGCTAGTGGTTCTATGACAAGTCAGCCCCAGCATTTT. This codes for CASGSMTSQPQHF.

The chain employs TRBV2 and TRBJ1-6; D unclear. This CDR3 contains 15 residues. Germline V lookup: CDR1 SNHLY, CDR2 FYNNEI. V was clipped by 4 bases and J by 2 bases, with 9 bases between them. In DNA, the CDR3 is TGTGCCAGCAGTGCGAGAAATACCTATAATTCACCCCTCCACTTT. Its protein product is CASSARNTYNSPLHF.

This clone was recorded only once. The V call is TRBV18, the J call TRBJ1-3; TRBD1 agrees at 7 bases. This CDR3 has 15 residues. Trimming cost V 4 bases and J 0 bases; bases outside gene matches: 3. Germline V lookup: CDR1 KGHSH, CDR2 LQKENI. The CDR3 DNA reads TGTGCCAGCTCACATGGGACAGCCTCTGGAAACACCATATATTTT. The encoded protein is CASSHGTASGNTIYF.

This clone was detected once. This chain links TRBV27 with TRBJ2-7, with 8 bases lining up with TRBD1. CDR3 length equals 17 residues. Germline lookup yields CDR1 MNHEY and CDR2 SMNVEV (reference sequence). J was trimmed by 3 bases and V by 3 bases; bases with no gene match: 13. The DNA of the CDR3 is TGTGCCAGCAGTTTGCGCCCGAACAGGGGGACCCTCTACGAGCAGTACTTC. It specifies CASSLRPNRGTLYEQYF.

J is TRBJ1-1 and V is TRBV6-1, with 8 positions matching TRBD1. The CDR3 is made up of 22 amino acids. V was pared by 1 base and J by 2 bases, with 24 bases of the junction left unmatched. Germline CDR1 MNHNS, CDR2 SASEGT. The CDR3 coding sequence is TGTGCCAGCAGTGAAGACCCCCCAGGGGTTTACGCCGACAGGGGCGGAAACACTGAAGCTTTCTTT. Translating gives CASSEDPPGVYADRGGNTEAFF.